This TCR beta chain came from a study of blood T cell repertoires in COVID-19 (TCRdb year 2020). As for the study more broadly: Samples covering the acute and convalescent phases of COVID-19 were provided by collaborators in the United States, Italy and Spain. The sample metadata nearly always contained a de-identified subject ID, COVID-19 status, age in years and sex. Where available, HLA class I and class II types were obtained from metadata supplied by the sample provider rather than from assay-based typing. The samples were drawn from the first 160 participants of the ongoing ImmuneRACE study and from roughly 1,300 subjects provided by 6 global collaborators. The dataset comprised deeply sampled blood TCRbeta repertoires from subjects exposed to, actively infected with, or recovered from COVID-19. The material from the prospective study consisted of cDNA or gDNA derived from T cells, B-cell-depleted T cells, or PBMCs. A freely available public database, intended as a resource for researchers studying the immune response to SARS-CoV-2, is where the repertoires were released. Overall study outcomes, separate from this receptor: How much clinical and demographic metadata was included differed by source and by participant, and the metadata was provided uncurated.

V and J are trimmed by 6 bases and 1 base, and the gene matches miss 14 bases of the junction. CDR1 MDHEN and CDR2 SYDVKM were looked up in the germline V gene. The CDR3, cysteine through phenylalanine, is 19 amino acids long. Only the CDR3 DNA stays, 57 bases, in frame from base 1. The collaborating institutions used their own protocols to collect whole blood in K2EDTA tubes. Collaborator samples were shipped for TCRbeta analysis as frozen whole blood, isolated PBMCs, or DNA extracted from either sample type. TCRbeta CDR3 regions were amplified from genomic DNA using the immunoSEQ Assay, a bias-controlled multiplex PCR. Per the source publication's procedure: The number of nucleated cells in each sample was estimated by amplification of reference gene primers within the assay. Sequence reads were collapsed and filtered to measure the absolute abundance of every unique TCRbeta CDR3 rearrangement. For each sample, productive Simpson clonality was calculated as the square root of Simpson's diversity index over productive rearrangements. TCRdb limited this immuneACCESS table to in-frame rearrangements with V and J called. A share of clones is missing; checked studies link under half to unresolved V genes, and the rest is unexplained. The V and J calls and clone size are taken from that table; D and trimming were inferred from the DNA. Counted in this sample were just under 55,000 clones; 90% of them appeared once. The top ten clonotypes cover just under 8.5% of the sample.

With respect to this clone: This receptor's antigen is unknown. No base quality values were provided; no much bigger clone lies one nucleotide off.

The V and J genes are TRBV28 and TRBJ1-3, and 11 junctional nucleotides match TRBD1. This receptor was identified in a woman aged 40 to 55 with active COVID-19. Sequenced input: peripheral blood. The DNA reads TGTGCCAGCAGCTTAGCCGGGACAGGGGGAATCCTTTCTGGAAACACCATATATTTT. It specifies CASSLAGTGGILSGNTIYF.